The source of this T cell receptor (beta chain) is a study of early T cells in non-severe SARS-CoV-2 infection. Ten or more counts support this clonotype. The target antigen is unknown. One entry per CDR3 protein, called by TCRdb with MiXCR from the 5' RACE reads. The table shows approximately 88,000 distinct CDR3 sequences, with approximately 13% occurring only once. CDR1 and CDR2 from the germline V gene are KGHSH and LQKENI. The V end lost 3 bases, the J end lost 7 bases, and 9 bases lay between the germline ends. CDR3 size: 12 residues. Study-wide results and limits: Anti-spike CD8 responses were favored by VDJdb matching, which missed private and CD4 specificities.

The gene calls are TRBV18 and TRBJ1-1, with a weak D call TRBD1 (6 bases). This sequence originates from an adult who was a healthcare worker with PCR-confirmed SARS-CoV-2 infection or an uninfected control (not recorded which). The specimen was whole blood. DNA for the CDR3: TGTGCCAGCTCACCTAAGGACAGTGAAGCTTTCTTT. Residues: CASSPKDSEAFF.